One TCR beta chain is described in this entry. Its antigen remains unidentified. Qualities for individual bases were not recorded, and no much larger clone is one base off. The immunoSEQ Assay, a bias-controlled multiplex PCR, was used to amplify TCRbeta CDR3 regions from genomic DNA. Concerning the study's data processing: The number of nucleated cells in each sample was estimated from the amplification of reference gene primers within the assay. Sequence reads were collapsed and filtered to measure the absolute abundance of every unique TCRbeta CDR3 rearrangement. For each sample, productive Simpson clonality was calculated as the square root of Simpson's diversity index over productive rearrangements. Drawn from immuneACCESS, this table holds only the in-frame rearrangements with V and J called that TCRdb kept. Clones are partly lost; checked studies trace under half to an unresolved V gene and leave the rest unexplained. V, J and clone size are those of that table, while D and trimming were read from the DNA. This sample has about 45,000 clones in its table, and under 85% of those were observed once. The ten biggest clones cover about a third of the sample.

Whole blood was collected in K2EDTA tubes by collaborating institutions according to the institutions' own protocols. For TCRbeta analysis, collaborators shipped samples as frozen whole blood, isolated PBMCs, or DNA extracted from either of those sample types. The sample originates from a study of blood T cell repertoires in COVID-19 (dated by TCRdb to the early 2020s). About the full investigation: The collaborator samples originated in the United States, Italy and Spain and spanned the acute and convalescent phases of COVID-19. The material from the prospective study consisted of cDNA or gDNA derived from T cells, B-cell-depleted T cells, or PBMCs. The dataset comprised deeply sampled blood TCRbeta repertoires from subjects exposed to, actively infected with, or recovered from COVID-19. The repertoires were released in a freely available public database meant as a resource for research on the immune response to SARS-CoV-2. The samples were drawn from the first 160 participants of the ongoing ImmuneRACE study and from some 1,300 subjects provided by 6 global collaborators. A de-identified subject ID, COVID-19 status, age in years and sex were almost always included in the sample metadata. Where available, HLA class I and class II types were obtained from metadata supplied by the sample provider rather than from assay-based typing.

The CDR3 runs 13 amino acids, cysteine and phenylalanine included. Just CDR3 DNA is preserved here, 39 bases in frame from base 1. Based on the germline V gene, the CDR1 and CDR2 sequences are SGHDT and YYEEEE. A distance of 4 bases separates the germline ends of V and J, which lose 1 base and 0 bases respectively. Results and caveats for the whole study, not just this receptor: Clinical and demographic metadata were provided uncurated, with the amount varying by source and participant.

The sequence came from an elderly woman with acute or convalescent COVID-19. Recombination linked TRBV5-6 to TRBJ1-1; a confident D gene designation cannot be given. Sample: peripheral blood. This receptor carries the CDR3 CASSLYMNTEAFF. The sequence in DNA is TGTGCCAGCAGCTTGTACATGAACACTGAAGCTTTCTTT.